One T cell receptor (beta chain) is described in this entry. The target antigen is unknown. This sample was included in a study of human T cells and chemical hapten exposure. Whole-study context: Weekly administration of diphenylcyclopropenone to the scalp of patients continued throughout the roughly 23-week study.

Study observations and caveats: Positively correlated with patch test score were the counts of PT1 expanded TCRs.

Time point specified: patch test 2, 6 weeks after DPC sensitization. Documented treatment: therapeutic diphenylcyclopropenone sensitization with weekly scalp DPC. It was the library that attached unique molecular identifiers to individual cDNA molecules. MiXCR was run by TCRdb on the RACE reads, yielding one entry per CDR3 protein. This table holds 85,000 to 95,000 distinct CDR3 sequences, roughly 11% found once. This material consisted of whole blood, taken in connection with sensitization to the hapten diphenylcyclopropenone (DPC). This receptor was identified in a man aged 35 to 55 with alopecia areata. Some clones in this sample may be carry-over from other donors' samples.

The CDR3 loop is CSVEGLAEAYEQYF. The CDR3 nucleotides read TGCAGCGTTGAAGGACTAGCGGAGGCTTACGAGCAGTACTTC. This chain joins TRBV29-1 and TRBJ2-7; TRBD2 agrees at 9 bases. The trim removed 1 base at V and 4 bases at J, leaving 5 bases unmatched. This CDR3 is 14 amino acids long. In germline, CDR1 is SQVTM, CDR2 ANQGSEA.